Presented here are 7 T cell receptor beta chains from one specimen sequenced in a study of blood T cell repertoires in COVID-19. The data were produced by immunoSEQ multiplex PCR, yet TCRdb's version contains in-frame clones alone and is incomplete. Here the sample spans around 180,000 clones, 70% to 90% being singletons. The sequencing sample was made of peripheral blood. These receptor sequences come from a human donor in a cohort sampled during active COVID-19.

This sequence joins TRBV14 and TRBJ1-4; D call uncertain. Between the trimmed V and J ends, which lost 0 bases and 8 bases, there was a span of 13 bases. The CDR3 runs 15 residues. Germline lookup yields CDR1 SGHDN and CDR2 FVKESK. The CDR3 loop reads CASSQDITVREKLFF. CDR3 nucleotides: TGTGCCAGCAGCCAAGATATAACAGTTCGGGAAAAACTGTTTTTT.

CDR3 bases: TGTGCCAGCAGTTATGGGGCGAGCAATCAGCCCCAGCATTTT. It specifies CASSYGASNQPQHF. The chain is built from TRBV6-2 or TRBV6-3 and TRBJ1-5, with D maybe TRBD1 (5 bases). V was trimmed by 3 bases and J by 1 base, leaving 7 bases between them. The CDR3 is made up of 14 amino acids. Germline loops: CDR1 MNHEY, CDR2 SVGEGT.

This clone was seen only once. This chain joins TRBV27 and TRBJ1-1, with 9 bases that match TRBD1. Trimming took 6 bases from V and 8 from J; bases not matched to a gene: 7. Germline CDR1 MNHEY, CDR2 SMNVEV (reference sequence). The CDR3 covers 13 residues. The CDR3 is CASRTTGGWEAFF. The CDR3 nucleotides read TGTGCCAGCAGAACAACAGGGGGCTGGGAAGCTTTCTTT.

J is TRBJ2-1 and V is TRBV10-2; possible D gene TRBD2, 6 bases. The CDR3 is made up of 15 amino acids. The V end was cut by 10 bases, the J end by 0 bases, with 16 bases between. Germline loops: CDR1 WSHSY, CDR2 SAAADI. The CDR3 loop is CAIQTAGNSYNEQFF. The CDR3 nucleotides read TGCGCCATACAGACGGCGGGGAACTCCTACAATGAGCAGTTCTTC.

This sequence joins TRBV28 and TRBJ1-3, with D unresolved. The V end lost 3 bases, the J end lost 0 bases, and 6 bases lay between the germline ends. The CDR3 sequence is 14 residues long. Germline CDR1 reads MDHEN; CDR2 reads SYDVKM. For the CDR3, the DNA is TGTGCCAGCAGTTTCGCAGACTCTGGAAACACCATATATTTT. This translates into CASSFADSGNTIYF.

Note on this clone: A much larger clonotype is one base distant, so this may be a read error. The V and J genes are TRBV7-8 and TRBJ2-7, with D maybe TRBD2 (7 bases). The V end lost 2 bases, the J end lost 4 bases, and 9 bases lay between the germline ends. Germline values: CDR1 SGHVS, CDR2 FQNEAQ. This CDR3 is built from 13 residues. As DNA, the CDR3 is TGTGCCAGCAGCTTAAGGGGGGGTTACGAGCAGTACTTC. Protein: CASSLRGGYEQYF.

The chain recombines TRBV7-2 with TRBJ2-7, with 10 bases fitting TRBD1. V trimming: 5 bases; J trimming: 6 bases; junction bases outside the gene matches: 4. There are 13 residues in the CDR3. Looked up from germline, CDR1 is SGHTA and CDR2 is FQGNSA. The CDR3 DNA reads TGTGCCAGCAGCCCCGGGACAGGGGTCGAGCAGTACTTC. It codes for CASSPGTGVEQYF.